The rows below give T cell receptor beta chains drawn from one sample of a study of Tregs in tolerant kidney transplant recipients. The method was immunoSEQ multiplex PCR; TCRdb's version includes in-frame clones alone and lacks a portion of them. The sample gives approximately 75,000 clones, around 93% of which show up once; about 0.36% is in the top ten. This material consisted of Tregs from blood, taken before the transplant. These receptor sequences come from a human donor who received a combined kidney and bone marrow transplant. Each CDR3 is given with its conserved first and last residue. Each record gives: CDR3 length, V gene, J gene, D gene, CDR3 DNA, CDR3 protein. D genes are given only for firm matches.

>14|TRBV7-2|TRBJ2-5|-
TGTGCCAGCAGCTTGTCCCGGGCCCAAGAGACCCAGTACTTC
CASSLSRAQETQYF
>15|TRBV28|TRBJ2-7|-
TGTGCCAGCAGTGAAGGGGCGGATCTCTCCTACGAACAGTACTTC
CASSEGADLSYEQYF
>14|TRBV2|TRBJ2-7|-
TGTGCCAGCAACTCTGCAGGGTGGACCTACGAGCAGTACTTC
CASNSAGWTYEQYF
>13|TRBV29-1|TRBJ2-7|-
TGCAGCGCAGAACCTGTGAGCTCCTACGAGCAGTACTTC
CSAEPVSSYEQYF
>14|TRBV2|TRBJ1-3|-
TGTGCCAGCAGCCTACAGGGTTTTGGAAACACCATATATTTT
CASSLQGFGNTIYF
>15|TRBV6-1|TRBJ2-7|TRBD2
TGTGCCAGCAAAAGACTAGCGGGGGAACACTACGAGCAGTACTTC
CASKRLAGEHYEQYF
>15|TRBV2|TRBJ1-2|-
TGTGCCAGCAGTATGACAGGAGAGGTTGGCTATGGCTACACCTTC
CASSMTGEVGYGYTF
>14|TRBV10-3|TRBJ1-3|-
TGTGCCACCTCCAGGGCGAGCTCTGGAAACACCATATATTTT
CATSRASSGNTIYF
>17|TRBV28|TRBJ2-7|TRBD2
TGTGCCAGCAGTTCCTTCCCCGGGACTAGCGGCTCCTACGAGCAGTACTTC
CASSSFPGTSGSYEQYF
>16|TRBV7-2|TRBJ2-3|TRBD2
TGTGCCAGCAGCTTAGGGGCGGGAGGGAGCACAGATACGCAGTATTTT
CASSLGAGGSTDTQYF
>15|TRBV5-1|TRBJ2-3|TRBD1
TGCGCCAGCAGCCCTGGACAGGTTGGGACAGATACGCAGTATTTT
CASSPGQVGTDTQYF
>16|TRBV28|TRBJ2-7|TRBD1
TGTGCCAGCAGCTTACCGACCAATAAGGACAGGGGCGAGCAGTACTTC
CASSLPTNKDRGEQYF
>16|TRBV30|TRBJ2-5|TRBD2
TGTGCCTGGAGGACTAGCGGGAGGTTATGGGGAGAGACCCAGTACTTC
CAWRTSGRLWGETQYF
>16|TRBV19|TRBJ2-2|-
TGTGCCAGTAGTATAGACCCCACTAGTTACCGTGGGGAGCTGTTTTTT
CASSIDPTSYRGELFF
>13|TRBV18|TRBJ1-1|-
TGTGCCAGCTCATCCCTCAGTAACACTGAAGCTTTCTTT
CASSSLSNTEAFF
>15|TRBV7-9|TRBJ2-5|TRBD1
TGTGCCAGCAGCAATCGGACAGGGGGCTCGGAGACCCAGTACTTC
CASSNRTGGSETQYF
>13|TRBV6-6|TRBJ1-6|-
TGTGCCAGCACACAGGGAAATAATTCACCCCTCCACTTT
CASTQGNNSPLHF
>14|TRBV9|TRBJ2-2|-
TGTGCCAGCAGCTCAGGACAGCGGGCCGGGGAGCTGTTTTTT
CASSSGQRAGELFF
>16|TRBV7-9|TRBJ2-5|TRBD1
TGTGCCAGCAACGAAAGGATAGGGCAGGGGGCAGAGACCCAGTACTTC
CASNERIGQGAETQYF
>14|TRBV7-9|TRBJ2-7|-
TGTGCCAGCAGCTTAGGACAGAGGTCCTACGAGCAGTACTTC
CASSLGQRSYEQYF
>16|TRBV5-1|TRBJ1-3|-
TGCGCCAGCAGCTTGGACCCACCGCTCTCTGGAAACACCATATATTTT
CASSLDPPLSGNTIYF
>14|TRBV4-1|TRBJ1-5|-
TGCGCCAGCAGCCAAGTCGGTGGGAGTCAGCCCCAGCATTTT
CASSQVGGSQPQHF